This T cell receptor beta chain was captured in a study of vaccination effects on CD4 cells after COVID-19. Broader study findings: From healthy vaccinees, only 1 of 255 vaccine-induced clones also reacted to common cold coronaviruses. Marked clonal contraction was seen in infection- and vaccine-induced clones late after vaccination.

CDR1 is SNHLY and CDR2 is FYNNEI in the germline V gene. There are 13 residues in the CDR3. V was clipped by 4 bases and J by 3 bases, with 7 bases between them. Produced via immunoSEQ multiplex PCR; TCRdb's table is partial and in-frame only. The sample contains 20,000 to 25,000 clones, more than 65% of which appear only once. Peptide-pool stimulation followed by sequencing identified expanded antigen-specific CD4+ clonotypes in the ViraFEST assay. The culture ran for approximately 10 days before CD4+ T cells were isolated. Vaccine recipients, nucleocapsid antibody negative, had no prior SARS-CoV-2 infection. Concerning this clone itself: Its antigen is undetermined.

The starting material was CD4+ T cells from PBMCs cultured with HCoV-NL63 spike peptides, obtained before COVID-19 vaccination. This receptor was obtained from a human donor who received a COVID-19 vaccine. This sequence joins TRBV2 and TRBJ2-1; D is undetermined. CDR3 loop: CASSVNSYNEQFF. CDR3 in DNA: TGTGCCAGCAGTGTGAACAGCTACAATGAGCAGTTCTTC.